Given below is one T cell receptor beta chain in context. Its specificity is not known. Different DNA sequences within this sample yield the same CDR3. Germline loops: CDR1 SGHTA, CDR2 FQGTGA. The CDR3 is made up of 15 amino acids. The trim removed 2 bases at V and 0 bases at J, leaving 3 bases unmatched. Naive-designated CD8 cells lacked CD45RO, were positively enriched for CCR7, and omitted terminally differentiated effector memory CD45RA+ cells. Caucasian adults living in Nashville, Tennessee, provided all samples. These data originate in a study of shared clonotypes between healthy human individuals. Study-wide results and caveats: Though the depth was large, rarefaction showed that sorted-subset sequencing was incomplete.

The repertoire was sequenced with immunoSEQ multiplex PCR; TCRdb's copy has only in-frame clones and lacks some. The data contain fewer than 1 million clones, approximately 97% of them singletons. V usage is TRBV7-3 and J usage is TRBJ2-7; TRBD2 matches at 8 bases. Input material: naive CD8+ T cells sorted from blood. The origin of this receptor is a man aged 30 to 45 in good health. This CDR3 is CASSLAGGPSYEQYF. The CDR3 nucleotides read TGTGCCAGCAGCTTAGCGGGAGGCCCCTCCTACGAGCAGTACTTC.